This is a list of T cell receptor beta chains from one sample in a study of monozygotic twins with inflammatory bowel disease. With the 5' RACE reads reprocessed, TCRdb shows one record per CDR3 protein and no DNA. Reported are approximately 200,000 distinct CDR3 sequences; the ten largest clones contain roughly 7.1%. The specimen sequenced was blood. The receptors stem from a human donor with ulcerative colitis or Crohn's disease, or a healthy co-twin of an affected twin (not recorded which). Each CDR3 is given with its conserved first and last residue.

>TRBV6-2/TRBV6-3|TRBJ1-5
CASSYQGEFRWNQPQHF
>TRBV19|TRBJ2-1
CASRDRVGEQFF
>TRBV7-6|TRBJ1-2
CASSPTPYGAGYTF
>TRBV9|TRBJ1-4
CASSEGWANEKLFF
>TRBV7-2|TRBJ1-1
CASSWTGGASTEAFF
>TRBV30|TRBJ2-2
CAWRGQNTGELFF
>TRBV5-1|TRBJ1-5
CASSLVPGAYPEPQHF
>TRBV7-9|TRBJ1-4
CASSATRTGGKEKLFF
>TRBV7-9|TRBJ2-3
CAISQLGGGVTDTQYF
>TRBV10-3|TRBJ2-7
CAISESASYEQYF
>TRBV6-1|TRBJ1-1
CASSEVVGRNTEAFF
>TRBV5-1|TRBJ2-7
CASSLGQGSIRSYEQYF
>TRBV27|TRBJ2-5
CASTATSGDGETQYF
>TRBV29-1|TRBJ2-3
CSATGTLTDTQYF
>TRBV5-1|TRBJ2-4
CASSLYSLAKNIQYF
>TRBV20-1|TRBJ2-1
CSAQTRSSYNEQFF
>TRBV19|TRBJ1-4
CASSVQSTNEKLFF
>TRBV20-1|TRBJ2-3
CSARSLPADTDTQYF
>TRBV9|TRBJ2-1
CASTEEGGGLNEQFF
>TRBV6-1|TRBJ2-3
CASRPIAGGYTDTQYF
>TRBV6-1|TRBJ1-5
CASSEGGHRQTPQHF
>TRBV24-1|TRBJ2-2
CATSAPEGGADTGELFF
>TRBV20-1|TRBJ2-1
CSARDRTGFGGEQFF
>TRBV9|TRBJ2-1
CASSVVRLAGYNEQFF
>TRBV3-1|TRBJ1-4
CASSHDKGIRLFF
>TRBV7-9|TRBJ2-1
CASSLAGADNEQFF
>TRBV20-1|TRBJ2-7
CSASPPGLLALEQYF
>TRBV5-1|TRBJ2-1
CASSLGASGAYYNEQFF
>TRBV9|TRBJ1-1
CASSVGDIAMNTEAFF
>TRBV5-4|TRBJ2-2
CASSVGGPNTGELFF
>TRBV5-1|TRBJ1-2
CASSTTGTAIYGYTF
>TRBV18|TRBJ2-2
CASSLNSVTNTGELFF
>TRBV29-1|TRBJ2-7
CSVEEWSEGLYEQYF